This T cell receptor (beta chain) is from a study of Ad26.COV2.S vaccination and SARS-CoV-2 variants. Sequencing used immunoSEQ multiplex PCR; TCRdb keeps in-frame clones, though not all of them. The profile shows hundreds of thousands of clones, 89% of them singletons. As to treatment: roughly 19 received Ad26.COV2.S at low or high dose, single or two shots; about 5 received placebo; per-sample allocation not given. Samples were taken on day 63 after the first vaccine or placebo injection. The CDR3 is 17 amino acids. The ends were cut back, 0 bases at V and 2 bases at J, with 13 bases in the middle. Germline V gives CDR1 LNHNV, CDR2 YYDKDF (reference sequence).

Material: peripheral blood, obtained in a trial of Ad26.COV2.S vaccine versus placebo. The V call is TRBV15, the J call TRBJ2-2, with TRBD2 as a possible D gene (5 bases). The sequence was collected from a person between 18 and 60 years old who received the Ad26.COV2.S COVID-19 vaccine or a placebo. The CDR3 DNA reads TGTGCCACCAGCAGAGAAAGAGGGAACACCAACACCGGGGAGCTGTTTTTT. This codes for CATSRERGNTNTGELFF. Full variable domain (remainder filled in from reference TRBV15 and TRBJ2-2): DAMVIQNPRYQVTQFGKPVTLSCSQTLNHNVMYWYQQKSSQAPKLLFHYYDKDFNNEADTPDNFQSRRPNTSFCFLDIRSPGLGDTAMYLCATSRERGNTNTGELFFGEGSRLTVL.